The source of this T cell receptor beta chain is a study of control samples from healthy donors and cancer patients. Generated by immunoSEQ multiplex PCR, the TCRdb table keeps only in-frame clones and is missing some. The sample contains about 110,000 clones, more than 85% of which appear only once. Sequenced sample: blood. This sequence originates from a woman in her fifties or sixties in good health.

CDR3 residues: CASSPLGQGETEAFF. The CDR3 nucleotides read TGCGCCAGCAGCCCACTTGGGCAGGGGGAAACTGAAGCTTTCTTT. V is TRBV4-3 and J is TRBJ1-1, with 7 positions matching TRBD1. Germline V lookup: CDR1 LGHNA, CDR2 YSLEER. CDR3 size: 15 residues. Trimming at V came to 4 bases and at J to 5 bases, leaving 10 bases not matched to a gene.